One sample yielded the 17 T cell receptor beta chains listed below, sequenced in a study of cytomegalovirus exposure and HLA in healthy donors. Primers for the PCR totalled 60 Vbeta and 13 Jbeta. Data came from immunoSEQ multiplex PCR; TCRdb stores just in-frame clones and leaves some out. The sample shows fewer than 200,000 clones, about 80% of them seen only once. Input material: PBMCs. The receptors here all came from a man under 40 in good health and CMV-seronegative.

The rearrangement uses TRBV7-2 and TRBJ1-2; 7 bases align to TRBD1. J gave up 5 bases and V 3 bases, and 3 bases lay outside the gene matches. This CDR3 region has 13 residues. Per the germline V gene, CDR1 is SGHTA and CDR2 is FQGNSA. The CDR3 loop reads CASSFTGVYGYTF. CDR3 nucleotide sequence: TGTGCCAGCAGCTTTACAGGGGTTTATGGCTACACCTTC. The full variable domain, with the rest looked up from reference TRBV7-2 and TRBJ1-2, is GAGVSQSPSNKVTEKGKDVELRCDPISGHTALYWYRQSLGQGLEFLIYFQGNSAPDKSGLPSDRFSAERTGGSVSTLTIQRTQQEDSAVYLCASSFTGVYGYTFGSGTRLTVV.

The V gene is TRBV19, the J gene TRBJ2-4; 7 bases map to TRBD1. Germline V lookup: CDR1 LNHDA, CDR2 SQIVND (reference sequence). With V trimmed by 0 bases and J by 2 bases, 4 bases remained unmatched. The CDR3 has 16 amino acids. CDR3 residues: CASSIDSRGPKNIQYF. The CDR3 DNA reads as TGTGCCAGTAGTATAGATTCAAGGGGGCCCAAAAACATTCAGTACTTC.

Only one count was recorded for this clone. V is TRBV28 and J is TRBJ2-5; D is unresolved. CDR3 length: 10 residues. V shed 5 bases and J shed 5 bases, with 3 bases lying between them. Germline V gives CDR1 MDHEN, CDR2 SYDVKM. CDR3 protein: CASSQETQYF. CDR3 nucleotides: TGTGCCAGCAGTCAGGAGACCCAGTACTTC.

The rearrangement links TRBV7-3 to TRBJ2-5; 7 positions agree with TRBD1. This CDR3 contains 14 residues. Germline-derived CDR1 and CDR2 are SGHTA and FQGTGA. J was trimmed by 4 bases and V by 5 bases; bases with no gene match: 7. CDR3 DNA sequence: TGTGCCAGCAGCGTTCCCGGACAGGCAGAGACCCAGTACTTC. Translated, it gives CASSVPGQAETQYF.

This clone was seen once. V is TRBV7-9 and J is TRBJ2-1; D is uncertain. V lost 4 bases and J 5 bases, leaving 6 bases between the germline ends. Per the germline V gene, CDR1 is SEHNR and CDR2 is FQNEAQ (reference sequence). The length of the CDR3 is 12 residues. The CDR3 region has the DNA TGTGCCAGCAGCTCATTCCACAATGAGCAGTTCTTC. Translated: CASSSFHNEQFF.

The V and J genes are TRBV4-1 and TRBJ2-3; 11 bases are a match to TRBD2. V lost 0 bases and J lost 4; bases outside the gene matches: 3. This CDR3 has 16 amino acids. Germline CDR1 MGHRA, CDR2 YSYEKL. CDR3 in amino acids: CASSQERLAGPDTQYF. Here the CDR3 DNA reads TGCGCCAGCAGCCAAGAGAGACTAGCGGGACCAGATACGCAGTATTTT.

V is TRBV12-1 and J is TRBJ1-5; TRBD1 is the table's D call and was not checked against the DNA. TRBV12-1 is a known pseudogene. CDR3 size: 15 residues. CDR3: CASSFAGTVHQPQHF. The CDR3 DNA is TGTGCCAGCAGCTTTGCGGGGACAGTCCATCAGCCCCAGCATTTT.

The chain employs TRBV4-1 and TRBJ2-2; TRBD2 agrees at 9 bases. With 3 bases clipped from V and 1 base from J, the junction kept 6 bases outside the gene matches. Germline assignment: CDR1 MGHRA and CDR2 YSYEKL. This CDR3 has 17 amino acids. The CDR3 loop reads CASSQATSGWNTGELFF. DNA for the CDR3: TGCGCCAGCAGCCAGGCTACTAGCGGGTGGAACACCGGGGAGCTGTTTTTT.

The rearrangement links TRBV5-1 to TRBJ2-3; 8 bases map to TRBD1. The CDR3 consists of 15 residues. The V gene end was trimmed by 7 bases and the J gene end by 2 bases; junction bases not matched to a gene: 9. Germline lookup yields CDR1 SGHRS and CDR2 YFSETQ. The CDR3 sequence: CASAPDRAYTDTQYF. The CDR3 region has the DNA TGCGCCAGCGCGCCGGACAGGGCTTACACAGATACGCAGTATTTT. Based on the CDR3 plus reference TRBV5-1 and TRBJ2-3, the full variable domain is KAGVTQTPRYLIKTRGQQVTLSCSPISGHRSVSWYQQTPGQGLQFLFEYFSETQRNKGNFPGRFSGRQFSNSRSEMNVSTLELGDSALYLCASAPDRAYTDTQYFGPGTRLTVL.

This chain joins TRBV29-1 and TRBJ2-7, with 14 bases aligning to TRBD2. The CDR3 has 16 residues. The germline V gene has CDR1 SQVTM and CDR2 ANQGSEA. The trim removed 7 bases at V and 2 bases at J, leaving 10 bases unmatched. The CDR3 DNA reads as TGCAGCGCCGCCCCGGGACTAGCGGGAGATACCTACGAGCAGTACTTC. Amino acid sequence: CSAAPGLAGDTYEQYF.

The J gene is TRBJ2-6, the V gene TRBV28; 8 bases align to TRBD2. CDR3 length: 18 amino acids. CDR1 is MDHEN and CDR2 is SYDVKM in the germline V gene. With 5 bases clipped from V and 0 bases from J, the junction kept 9 bases outside the gene matches. The CDR3 sequence is CASSHSGGSSSGANVLTF. The CDR3 bases are TGTGCCAGCAGTCATTCGGGGGGGTCGAGCTCTGGGGCCAACGTCCTGACTTTC.

The sample holds a few counts of this clone. The chain links TRBV4-2 to TRBJ1-2; 8 nucleotides match TRBD1. The CDR3 spans 13 residues. Looked up from germline, CDR1 is LGHNA and CDR2 is YNFKEQ. Trimming took 0 bases from V and 8 from J; bases not matched to a gene: 2. CDR3 amino acids: CASSQETGEGYTF. The CDR3 DNA follows: TGTGCCAGCAGCCAAGAGACAGGGGAGGGCTACACCTTC.

The chain combines TRBV7-2 with TRBJ2-7, with D maybe TRBD2 (5 bases). The CDR3 is made up of 15 amino acids. Germline V gives CDR1 SGHTA, CDR2 FQGNSA. Trimming stripped 0 bases from V and 0 bases from J, with 9 bases between. The chain's CDR3 is CASSLARGGSYEQYF. DNA of the CDR3: TGTGCCAGCAGCTTAGCCCGCGGAGGCTCCTACGAGCAGTACTTC.

CDR3 region: CASSVGAGGLNEQFF. The CDR3 DNA is TGTGCCAGCAGCGTAGGGGCGGGGGGGCTTAATGAGCAGTTCTTC. The chain carries TRBV9 and TRBJ2-1; 9 positions match TRBD2. This CDR3 is built from 15 residues. Unmatched junction bases numbered 5, after V lost 0 bases and J lost 7 bases. Germline assignment: CDR1 SGDLS and CDR2 YYNGEE. The variable domain in full, with the rest retrieved from reference TRBV9 and TRBJ2-1, is DSGVTQTPKHLITATGQRVTLRCSPRSGDLSVYWYQQSLDQGLQFLIQYYNGEERAKGNILERFSAQQFPDLHSELNLSSLELGDSALYFCASSVGAGGLNEQFFGPGTRLTVL.

This clone was counted only a few times. J is TRBJ1-2 and V is TRBV25-1, with D possibly being TRBD1 (6 bases). Germline V gives CDR1 MGHDK, CDR2 SYGVNS. The length of the CDR3 is 14 residues. The V gene lost 1 base and the J gene lost 4 bases, with 10 bases spanning the gap. The CDR3: CASSELGGSYGYTF. CDR3 DNA sequence: TGTGCCAGCAGTGAATTAGGGGGTTCCTATGGCTACACCTTC.

This rearrangement joins TRBV27 to TRBJ1-4; tentatively, D is TRBD1 (5 bases). The CDR3 has 15 amino acids. Germline V gene lookup returns CDR1 MNHEY and CDR2 SMNVEV (reference sequence). The V end was cut by 11 bases, the J end by 8 bases, with 24 bases between. The CDR3 protein is CAGGLQVHSEEKLFF. DNA of the CDR3: TGTGCCGGCGGTCTACAGGTCCACTCAGAGGAAAAACTGTTTTTT.

The chain carries TRBV27 and TRBJ1-1; 8 bases agree with TRBD1. CDR3 length equals 14 residues. V trimming: 5 bases; J trimming: 5 bases; junction bases outside the gene matches: 7. Germline V gene lookup returns CDR1 MNHEY and CDR2 SMNVEV (reference sequence). Here the CDR3 reads CASSPRGRVTEAFF. In DNA, the CDR3 is TGTGCCAGCAGTCCCAGGGGGCGGGTTACTGAAGCTTTCTTT.